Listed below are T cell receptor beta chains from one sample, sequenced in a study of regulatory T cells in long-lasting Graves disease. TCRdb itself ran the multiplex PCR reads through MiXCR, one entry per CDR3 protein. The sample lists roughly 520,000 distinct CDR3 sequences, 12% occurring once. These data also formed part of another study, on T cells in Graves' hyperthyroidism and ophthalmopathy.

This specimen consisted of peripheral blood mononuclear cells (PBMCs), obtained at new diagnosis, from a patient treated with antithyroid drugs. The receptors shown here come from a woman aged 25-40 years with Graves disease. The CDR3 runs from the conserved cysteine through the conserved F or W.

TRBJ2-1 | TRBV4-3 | CASRRDGSYNEQFF
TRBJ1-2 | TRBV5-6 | CASSFRDSYGYTF
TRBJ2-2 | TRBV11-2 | CASSLVGRNTGGLFF
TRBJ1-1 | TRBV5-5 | CASSSEWVNTEAFF
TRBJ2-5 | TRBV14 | CASSPPYGETQYF
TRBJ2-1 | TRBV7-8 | CASSSPRGSSYNEQFF
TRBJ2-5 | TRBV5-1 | CASSPDSWETQYF
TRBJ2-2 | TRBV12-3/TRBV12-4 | CASKSGVFQNTGELFF
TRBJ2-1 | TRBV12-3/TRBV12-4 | CASSTRTGRRNNEQFF
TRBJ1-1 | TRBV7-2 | CASSCHRGPGDTEAFF
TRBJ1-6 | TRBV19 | CASTVGGSNSPLHF
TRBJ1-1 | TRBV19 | CASSISATAMNTEAFF
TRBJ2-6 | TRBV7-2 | CASSLGGQGAGANVLTF
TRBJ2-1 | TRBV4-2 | CASSQEILRVRANNEQFF
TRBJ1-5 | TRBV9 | CASSVEGQFNQPQHF
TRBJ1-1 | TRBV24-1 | CATSDAKIQGDGEAFF
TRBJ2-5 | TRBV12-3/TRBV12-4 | CASSLRGGQETQYF
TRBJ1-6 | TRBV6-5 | CASSYATGQGNSPLHF